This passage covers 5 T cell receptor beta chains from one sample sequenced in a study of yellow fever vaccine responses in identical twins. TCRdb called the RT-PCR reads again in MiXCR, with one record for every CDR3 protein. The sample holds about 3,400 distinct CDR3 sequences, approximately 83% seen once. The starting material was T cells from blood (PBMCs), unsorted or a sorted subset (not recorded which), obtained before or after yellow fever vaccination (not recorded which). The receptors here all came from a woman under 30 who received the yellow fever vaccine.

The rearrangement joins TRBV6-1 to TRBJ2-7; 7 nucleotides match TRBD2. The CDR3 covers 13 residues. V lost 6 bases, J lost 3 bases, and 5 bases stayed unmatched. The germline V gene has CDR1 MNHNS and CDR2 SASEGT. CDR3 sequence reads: CASRPGLIYEQYF. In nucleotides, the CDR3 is TGTGCCAGCAGACCGGGACTAATCTACGAGCAGTACTTC.

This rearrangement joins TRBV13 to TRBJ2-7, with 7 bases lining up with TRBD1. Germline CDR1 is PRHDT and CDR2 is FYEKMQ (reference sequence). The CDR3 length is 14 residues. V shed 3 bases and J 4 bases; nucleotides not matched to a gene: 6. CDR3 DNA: TGTGCCAGCAGCTTTTACAGGGGTTCGTACGAGCAGTACTTC. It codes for CASSFYRGSYEQYF.

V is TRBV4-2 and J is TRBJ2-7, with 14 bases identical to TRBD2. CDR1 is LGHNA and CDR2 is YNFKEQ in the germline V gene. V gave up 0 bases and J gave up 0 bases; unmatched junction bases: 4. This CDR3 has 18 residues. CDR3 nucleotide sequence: TGTGCCAGCAGCCAAGAGGCGGGACTAGCGGGGGCCTCCTACGAGCAGTACTTC. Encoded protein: CASSQEAGLAGASYEQYF.

The CDR3 sequence: CASSFSFDRGTEAFF. CDR3 coding DNA: TGTGCCAGCAGCTTCTCCTTCGACAGGGGCACTGAAGCTTTCTTT. This chain connects TRBV9 to TRBJ1-1; 8 bases line up with TRBD1. The germline V gene has CDR1 SGDLS and CDR2 YYNGEE. Trimming removed 4 bases from V and 4 bases from J; junction bases left unmatched: 9. The CDR3 has 15 amino acids.

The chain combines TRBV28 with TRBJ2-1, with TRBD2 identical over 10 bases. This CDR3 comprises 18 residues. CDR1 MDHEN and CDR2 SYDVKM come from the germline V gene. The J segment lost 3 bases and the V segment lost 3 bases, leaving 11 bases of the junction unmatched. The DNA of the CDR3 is TGTGCCAGCAGTTTGCCAGGACTAGCGGAGGAGATCTACAATGAGCAGTTCTTC. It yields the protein CASSLPGLAEEIYNEQFF.